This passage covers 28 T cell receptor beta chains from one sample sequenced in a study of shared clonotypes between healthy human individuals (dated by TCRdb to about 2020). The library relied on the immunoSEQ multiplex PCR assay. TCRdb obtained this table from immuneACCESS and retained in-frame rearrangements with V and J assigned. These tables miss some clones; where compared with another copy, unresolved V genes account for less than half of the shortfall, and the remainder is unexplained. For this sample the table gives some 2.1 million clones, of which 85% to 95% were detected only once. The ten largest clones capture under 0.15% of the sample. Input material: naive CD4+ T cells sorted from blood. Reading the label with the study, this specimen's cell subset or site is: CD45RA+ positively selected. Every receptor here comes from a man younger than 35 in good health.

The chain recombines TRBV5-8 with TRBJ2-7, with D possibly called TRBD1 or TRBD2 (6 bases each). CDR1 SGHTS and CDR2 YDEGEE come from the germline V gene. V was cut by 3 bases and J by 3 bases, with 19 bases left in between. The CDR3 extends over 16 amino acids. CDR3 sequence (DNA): TGTGCCAGCAGCTGGGCGGGGTCGGGGACAAACTACGAGCAGTACTTC. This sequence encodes CASSWAGSGTNYEQYF.

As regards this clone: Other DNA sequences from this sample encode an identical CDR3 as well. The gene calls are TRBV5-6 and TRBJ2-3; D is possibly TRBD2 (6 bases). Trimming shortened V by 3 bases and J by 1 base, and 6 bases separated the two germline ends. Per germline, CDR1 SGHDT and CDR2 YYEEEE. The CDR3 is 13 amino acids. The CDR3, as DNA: TGTGCCAGCAGCTGGGGGGGCACAGATACGCAGTATTTT. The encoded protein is CASSWGGTDTQYF.

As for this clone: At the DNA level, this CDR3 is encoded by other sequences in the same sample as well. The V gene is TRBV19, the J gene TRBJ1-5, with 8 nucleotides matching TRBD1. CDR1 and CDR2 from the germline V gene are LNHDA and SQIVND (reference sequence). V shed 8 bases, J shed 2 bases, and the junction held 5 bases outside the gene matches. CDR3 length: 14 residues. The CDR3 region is CASSPGQGNQPQHF. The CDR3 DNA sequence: TGTGCCAGTTCACCGGGACAGGGCAATCAGCCCCAGCATTTT.

CDR3 nucleotides: TGTGCCTGGAGTGTCAAAGAAAAACTGTTTTTT. Translating it yields CAWSVKEKLFF. The V call is TRBV30, the J call TRBJ1-4; unclear D gene. The germline gives CDR1 GTSNPN, CDR2 SVGIG (reference sequence). V gave up 0 bases and J gave up 8 bases, with 4 bases separating them. The CDR3 consists of 11 residues.

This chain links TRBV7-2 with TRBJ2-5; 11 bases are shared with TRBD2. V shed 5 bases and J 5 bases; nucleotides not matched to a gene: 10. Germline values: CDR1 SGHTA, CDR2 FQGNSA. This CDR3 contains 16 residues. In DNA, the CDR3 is TGTGCCAGCAGCCCACTAGCGGGAGTGTCGAGGGAGACCCAGTACTTC. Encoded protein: CASSPLAGVSRETQYF.

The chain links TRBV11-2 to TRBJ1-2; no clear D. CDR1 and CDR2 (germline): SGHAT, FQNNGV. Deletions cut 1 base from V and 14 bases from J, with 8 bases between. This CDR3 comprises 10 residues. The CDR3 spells CASSLVTGTF. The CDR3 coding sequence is TGTGCCAGCAGCTTAGTAACGGGGACCTTC.

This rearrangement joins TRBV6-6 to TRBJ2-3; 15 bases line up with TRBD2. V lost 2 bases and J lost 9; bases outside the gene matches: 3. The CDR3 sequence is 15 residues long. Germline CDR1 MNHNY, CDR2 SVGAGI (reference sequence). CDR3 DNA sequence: TGTGCCAGCAGTTACGGGACTAGCGGGGGGAACACGCAGTATTTT. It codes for CASSYGTSGGNTQYF.

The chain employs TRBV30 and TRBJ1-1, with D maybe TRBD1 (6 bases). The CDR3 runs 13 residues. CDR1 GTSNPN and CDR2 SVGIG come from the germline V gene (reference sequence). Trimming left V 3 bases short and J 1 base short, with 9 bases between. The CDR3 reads CAWRARGNTEAFF. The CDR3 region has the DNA TGTGCCTGGAGGGCCAGGGGGAACACTGAAGCTTTCTTT.

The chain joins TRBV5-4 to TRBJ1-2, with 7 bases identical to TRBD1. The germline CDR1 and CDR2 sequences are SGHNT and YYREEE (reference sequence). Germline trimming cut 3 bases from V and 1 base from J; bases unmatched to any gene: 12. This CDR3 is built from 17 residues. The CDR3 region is CASSSPTGKGSNYGYTF. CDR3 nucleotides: TGTGCCAGCAGCTCCCCGACAGGGAAAGGGAGTAACTATGGCTACACCTTC.

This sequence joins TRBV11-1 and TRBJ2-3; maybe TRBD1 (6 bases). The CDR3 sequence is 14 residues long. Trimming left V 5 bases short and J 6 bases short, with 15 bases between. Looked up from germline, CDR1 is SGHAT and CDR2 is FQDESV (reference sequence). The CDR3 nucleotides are TGTGCCAGCAGCCACCGGGACAAAAGCGATACGCAGTATTTT. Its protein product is CASSHRDKSDTQYF. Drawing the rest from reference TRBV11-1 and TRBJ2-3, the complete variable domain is EAEVAQSPRYKITEKSQAVAFWCDPISGHATLYWYRQILGQGPELLVQFQDESVVDDSQLPKDRFSAERLKGVDSTLKIQPAELGDSAMYLCASSHRDKSDTQYFGPGTRLTVL.

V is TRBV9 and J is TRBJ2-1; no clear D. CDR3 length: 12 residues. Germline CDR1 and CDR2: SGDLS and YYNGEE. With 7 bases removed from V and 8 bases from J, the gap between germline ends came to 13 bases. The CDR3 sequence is CASGRALDEQFF. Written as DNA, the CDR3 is TGTGCCAGCGGGCGTGCGTTGGATGAGCAGTTCTTC. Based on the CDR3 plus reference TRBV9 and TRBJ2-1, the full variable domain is DSGVTQTPKHLITATGQRVTLRCSPRSGDLSVYWYQQSLDQGLQFLIQYYNGEERAKGNILERFSAQQFPDLHSELNLSSLELGDSALYFCASGRALDEQFFGPGTRLTVL.

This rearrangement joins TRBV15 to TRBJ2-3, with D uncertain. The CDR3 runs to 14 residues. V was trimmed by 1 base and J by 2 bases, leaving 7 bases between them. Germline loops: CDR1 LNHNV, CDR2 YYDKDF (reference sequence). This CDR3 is CATSRAGPTDTQYF. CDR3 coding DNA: TGTGCCACCAGCAGAGCGGGTCCCACAGATACGCAGTATTTT.

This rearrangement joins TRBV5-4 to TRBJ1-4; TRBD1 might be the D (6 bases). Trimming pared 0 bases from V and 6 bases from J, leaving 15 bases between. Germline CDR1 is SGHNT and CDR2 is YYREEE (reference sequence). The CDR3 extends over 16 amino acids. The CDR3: CASSLGGAGQYEKLFF. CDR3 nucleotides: TGTGCCAGCAGCTTGGGGGGGGCTGGTCAGTATGAAAAACTGTTTTTT.

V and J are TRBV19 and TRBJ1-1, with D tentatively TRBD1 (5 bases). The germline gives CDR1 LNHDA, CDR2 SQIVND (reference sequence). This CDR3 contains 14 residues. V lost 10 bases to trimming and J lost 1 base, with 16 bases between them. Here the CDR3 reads CATKTGTANTEAFF. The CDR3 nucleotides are TGTGCCACCAAGACCGGGACGGCGAACACTGAAGCTTTCTTT.

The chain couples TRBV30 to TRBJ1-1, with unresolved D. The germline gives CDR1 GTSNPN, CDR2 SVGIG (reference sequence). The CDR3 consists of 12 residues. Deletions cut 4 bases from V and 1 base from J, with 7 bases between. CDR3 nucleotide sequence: TGTGCCTGGACGCGCAGGAACACTGAAGCTTTCTTT. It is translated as CAWTRRNTEAFF.

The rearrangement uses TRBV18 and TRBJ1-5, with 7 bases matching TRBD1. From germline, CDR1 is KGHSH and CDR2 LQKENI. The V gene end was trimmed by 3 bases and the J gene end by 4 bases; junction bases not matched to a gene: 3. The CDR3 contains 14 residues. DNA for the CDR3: TGTGCCAGCTCACCTGTCAGGGGGAATCAGCCCCAGCATTTT. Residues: CASSPVRGNQPQHF.

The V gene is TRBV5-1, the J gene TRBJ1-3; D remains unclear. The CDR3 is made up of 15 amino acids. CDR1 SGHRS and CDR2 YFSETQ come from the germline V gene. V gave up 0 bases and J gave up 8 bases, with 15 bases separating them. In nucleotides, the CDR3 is TGCGCCAGCAGCTTGGTCTCGGAGGCCTGGGACACCATATATTTT. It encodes CASSLVSEAWDTIYF.

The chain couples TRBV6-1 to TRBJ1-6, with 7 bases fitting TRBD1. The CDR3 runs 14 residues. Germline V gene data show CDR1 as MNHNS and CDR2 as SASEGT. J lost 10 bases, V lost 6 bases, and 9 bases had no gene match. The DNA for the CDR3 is TGTGCCAGCAGGGCGACAGGGAGGGACTCACCCCTCCACTTT. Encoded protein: CASRATGRDSPLHF.

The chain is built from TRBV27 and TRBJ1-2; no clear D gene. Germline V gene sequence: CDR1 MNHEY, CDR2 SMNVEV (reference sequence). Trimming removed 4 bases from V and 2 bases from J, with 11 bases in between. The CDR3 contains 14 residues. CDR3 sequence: CASSYDPLNYGYTF. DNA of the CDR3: TGTGCCAGCAGTTACGACCCTCTCAACTATGGCTACACCTTC.

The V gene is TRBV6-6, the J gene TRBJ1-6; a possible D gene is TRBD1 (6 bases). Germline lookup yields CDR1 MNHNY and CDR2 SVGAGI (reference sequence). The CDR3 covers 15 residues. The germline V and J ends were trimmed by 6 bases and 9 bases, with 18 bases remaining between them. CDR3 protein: CASSTGGGNRSPLHF. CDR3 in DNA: TGTGCCAGCAGCACGGGCGGGGGCAATCGTTCACCCCTCCACTTT.

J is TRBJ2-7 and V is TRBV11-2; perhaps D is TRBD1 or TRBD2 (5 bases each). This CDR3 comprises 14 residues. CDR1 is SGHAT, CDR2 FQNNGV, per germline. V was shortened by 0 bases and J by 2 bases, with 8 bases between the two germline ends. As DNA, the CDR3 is TGTGCCAGCAGCTTAGATGAGGGACCCTACGAGCAGTACTTC. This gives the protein CASSLDEGPYEQYF.

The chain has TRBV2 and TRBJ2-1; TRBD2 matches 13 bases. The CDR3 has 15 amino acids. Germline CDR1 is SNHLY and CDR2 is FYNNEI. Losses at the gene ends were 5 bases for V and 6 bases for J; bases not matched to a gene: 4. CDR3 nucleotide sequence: TGTGCCAGCAGTATACTAGCGGGGGGGCGCAATGAGCAGTTCTTC. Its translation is CASSILAGGRNEQFF.

CDR3 loop: CASDAGYNYGYTF. CDR3 DNA: TGTGCCAGCGACGCGGGATATAACTATGGCTACACCTTC. The chain is built from TRBV5-8 and TRBJ1-2; D is undetermined. The CDR3 extends over 13 amino acids. CDR1 and CDR2 (germline): SGHTS, YDEGEE. V lost 7 bases to trimming and J lost 1 base, with 11 bases between them. The whole variable domain, remainder taken from reference TRBV5-8 and TRBJ1-2, is EAGVTQSPTHLIKTRGQQATLRCSPISGHTSVYWYQQALGLGLQFLLWYDEGEERNRGNFPPRFSGRQFPNYSSELNVNALELEDSALYLCASDAGYNYGYTFGSGTRLTVV.

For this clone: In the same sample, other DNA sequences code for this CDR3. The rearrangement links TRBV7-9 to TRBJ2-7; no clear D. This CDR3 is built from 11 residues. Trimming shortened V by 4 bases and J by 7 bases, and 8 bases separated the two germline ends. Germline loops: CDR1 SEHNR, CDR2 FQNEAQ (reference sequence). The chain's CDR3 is CASSSLGEQYF. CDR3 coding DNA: TGTGCCAGCAGCTCCCTCGGGGAGCAGTACTTC. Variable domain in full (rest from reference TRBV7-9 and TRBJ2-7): DTGVSQNPRHKITKRGQNVTFRCDPISEHNRLYWYRQTLGQGPEFLTYFQNEAQLEKSRLLSDRFSAERPKGSFSTLEIQRTEQGDSAMYLCASSSLGEQYFGPGTRLTVT.

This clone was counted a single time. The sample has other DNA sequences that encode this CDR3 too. The CDR3 region is CASSPGLPQETQYF. The DNA for the CDR3 is TGTGCCAGCTCACCCGGGCTTCCCCAAGAGACCCAGTACTTC. V gene TRBV18 combines with J gene TRBJ2-5; unclear D gene. Germline V gene lookup returns CDR1 KGHSH and CDR2 LQKENI. CDR3 length: 14 amino acids. V lost 3 bases and J 1 base, leaving 9 bases between the germline ends. Looking up the rest from reference TRBV18 and TRBJ2-5 gives the full variable domain: NAGVMQNPRHLVRRRGQEARLRCSPMKGHSHVYWYRQLPEEGLKFMVYLQKENIIDESGMPKERFSAEFPKEGPSILRIQQVVRGDSAAYFCASSPGLPQETQYFGPGTRLLVL.

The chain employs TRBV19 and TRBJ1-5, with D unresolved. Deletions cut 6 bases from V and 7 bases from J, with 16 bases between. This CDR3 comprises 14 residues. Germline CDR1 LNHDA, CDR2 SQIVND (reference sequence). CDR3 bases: TGTGCCAGTAGCCCGATGGCCCTGGCACAGCCCCAGCATTTT. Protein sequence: CASSPMALAQPQHF.

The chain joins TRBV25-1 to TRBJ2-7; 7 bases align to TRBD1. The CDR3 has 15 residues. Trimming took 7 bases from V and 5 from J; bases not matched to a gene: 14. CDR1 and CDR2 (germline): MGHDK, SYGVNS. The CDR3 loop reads CASTEGSTGKNEQYF. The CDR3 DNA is TGTGCCAGCACTGAGGGTTCGACAGGGAAAAACGAGCAGTACTTC.

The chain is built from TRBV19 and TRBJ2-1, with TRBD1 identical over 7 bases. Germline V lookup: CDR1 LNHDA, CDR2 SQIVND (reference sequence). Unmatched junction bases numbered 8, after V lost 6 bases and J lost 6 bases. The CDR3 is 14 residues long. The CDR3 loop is CASRSTGSSNEQFF. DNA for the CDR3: TGTGCCAGTAGGTCGACAGGGTCGAGCAATGAGCAGTTCTTC. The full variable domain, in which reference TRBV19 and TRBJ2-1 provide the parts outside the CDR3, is DGGITQSPKYLFRKEGQNVTLSCEQNLNHDAMYWYRQDPGQGLRLIYYSQIVNDFQKGDIAEGYSVSREKKESFPLTVTSAQKNPTAFYLCASRSTGSSNEQFFGPGTRLTVL.